The present T cell receptor (beta chain) was sequenced within a study of cytomegalovirus exposure and HLA in healthy donors. In the study overall: Among the 398 donors who were genotyped, about 80% fell in the genetic ancestry cluster that is associated with self-reported Caucasian donors.

In the PCR, 60 Vbeta and 13 Jbeta primers were used. TCRdb's copy holds only in-frame clones and misses some; the assay was immunoSEQ multiplex PCR. The sample consists of 160,000 or so clones, around four fifths of them appearing once. On this clone itself: The antigen is not known.

Findings and caveats of the study: Previous analysis showed most TCR beta V segments were productive about 87% or about 30% of the time. Within the data, a cluster of highly shared sequence variants was likely a sequencing artifact.

The CDR3 contains 15 residues. V dropped 6 bases and J dropped 2; count of bases not matched to a gene: 6. The germline gives CDR1 LNHDA, CDR2 SQIVND (reference sequence). This rearrangement joins TRBV19 to TRBJ2-2, with 7 bases matching TRBD1. Sequences were obtained from PBMCs. This TCR came from a woman between 45 and 60 years old in good health and CMV-seronegative. The CDR3 loop is CASRRQGVNTGELFF. As DNA, the CDR3 is TGTGCCAGTAGACGCCAGGGGGTAAACACCGGGGAGCTGTTTTTT.